The 23 T cell receptor beta chains below were found in one sample sequenced in a study of T cell responses to AZD1222 COVID-19 vaccine (dated by TCRdb to the early 2020s). Library preparation employed the immunoSEQ multiplex PCR assay. TCRdb's version of the immuneACCESS table is confined to in-frame rearrangements and falls short of the full clone set. An unresolved V gene accounts for under half of the shortfall where checked; the remainder is of unknown origin. This sample comprises about 120,000 clones, approximately 90% of them detected only once. The top ten clones comprise more than 7.5% of the sample. Interpreted using the paper, the time point label stands for: baseline before first vaccination. Material: peripheral blood, obtained on day 0 of AZD1222 vaccination. The receptors derive from an adult in good health.

The chain carries TRBV2 and TRBJ1-1, with TRBD1 as a possible D gene (5 bases). CDR1 and CDR2 from the germline V gene are SNHLY and FYNNEI. V was cut by 8 bases and J by 1 base, with 11 bases left in between. The CDR3 length is 13 residues. DNA of the CDR3: TGTGCCAGCCGACTAGACAGGAACACTGAAGCTTTCTTT. It specifies CASRLDRNTEAFF.

The chain couples TRBV29-1 to TRBJ2-3; D perhaps matches TRBD2 (6 bases). This CDR3 is 15 amino acids long. Germline CDR1 is SQVTM and CDR2 is ANQGSEA. The V and J ends lost 1 base and 1 base respectively, with 12 bases between them. The DNA of the CDR3 is TGCAGCGTTGAAGGGGGACTCAGGGGCACAGATACGCAGTATTTT. Translating gives CSVEGGLRGTDTQYF.

This clone was seen only a few times. CDR3 nucleotides: TGTGCCAGCTCACCGGACAGGTCCTCGCCCCAGCATTTT. Amino acid sequence: CASSPDRSSPQHF. The rearrangement joins TRBV18 to TRBJ1-5; TRBD1 aligns across 7 bases. This CDR3 comprises 13 residues. Germline assignment: CDR1 KGHSH and CDR2 LQKENI. The trim removed 3 bases at V and 9 bases at J, leaving 5 bases unmatched.

This chain's CDR3 is CASSFSYTGPGAFF. CDR3 DNA: TGTGCCAGCAGTTTCTCTTATACAGGTCCCGGGGCTTTCTTT. The J gene is TRBJ1-1, the V gene TRBV27, with a tentative D call TRBD1 (5 bases). Germline lookup yields CDR1 MNHEY and CDR2 SMNVEV (reference sequence). V gave up 3 bases and J gave up 11 bases, with 19 bases separating them. The CDR3 runs 14 residues.

The chain couples TRBV30 to TRBJ2-1; D not resolved. Germline V gene sequence: CDR1 GTSNPN, CDR2 SVGIG (reference sequence). The CDR3 loop spans 14 amino acids. The V end lost 2 bases, the J end lost 5 bases, and 13 bases lay between the germline ends. CDR3 residues: CAWSLGTANNEQFF. CDR3 in DNA: TGTGCCTGGAGTTTAGGTACAGCAAACAATGAGCAGTTCTTC.

The V gene is TRBV6-4, the J gene TRBJ2-2; the match to TRBD1 covers 7 bases. V was pared by 6 bases and J by 4 bases, with 5 bases of the junction left unmatched. Germline assignment: CDR1 MRHNA and CDR2 SNTAGT. The length of the CDR3 is 14 residues. The CDR3 sequence is CASRVYRGTGELFF. The CDR3 region has the DNA TGTGCCAGCAGAGTCTACAGGGGCACCGGGGAGCTGTTTTTT.

The V call is TRBV7-9, the J call TRBJ1-4; weak D call: TRBD1 (5 bases). The V gene's germline CDR1 is SEHNR and CDR2 FQNEAQ (reference sequence). CDR3 length: 14 amino acids. The ends were cut back, 1 base at V and 7 bases at J, with 10 bases in the middle. The CDR3 reads CASSLGVGGEKLFF. The CDR3 nucleotides read TGTGCCAGCAGCTTAGGTGTCGGGGGTGAAAAACTGTTTTTT.

This clone was detected only a few times. The V call is TRBV18, the J call TRBJ1-1; D is uncertain. V was shortened by 2 bases and J by 6 bases, with 10 bases between the two germline ends. This CDR3 comprises 13 residues. CDR1 and CDR2 (germline): KGHSH, LQKENI. The CDR3 loop is CASSPRETPEAFF. As DNA, the CDR3 is TGTGCCAGCTCACCAAGGGAAACCCCTGAAGCTTTCTTT.

The chain employs TRBV2 and TRBJ2-1; 7 bases align to TRBD2. From germline, CDR1 is SNHLY and CDR2 FYNNEI. CDR3 length: 14 residues. V gave up 8 bases and J gave up 6 bases; unmatched junction bases: 10. The CDR3 region has the DNA TGTGCCAGCGGTCAGGGACTAATGTTCAATGAGCAGTTCTTC. This gives the protein CASGQGLMFNEQFF. Based on the CDR3 plus reference TRBV2 and TRBJ2-1, the full variable domain is EPEVTQTPSHQVTQMGQEVILRCVPISNHLYFYWYRQILGQKVEFLVSFYNNEISEKSEIFDDQFSVERPDGSNFTLKIRSTKLEDSAMYFCASGQGLMFNEQFFGPGTRLTVL.

This clone has just one count. J is TRBJ1-5 and V is TRBV7-6, with D perhaps TRBD1 (5 bases). Between the trimmed V and J ends, which lost 5 bases and 0 bases, there was a span of 11 bases. The CDR3 sequence is 15 residues long. Germline CDR1 and CDR2: SGHVS and FNYEAQ. CDR3 loop: CASSAGGNSNQPQHF. CDR3 sequence (DNA): TGTGCCAGCAGCGCCGGGGGTAATAGCAATCAGCCCCAGCATTTT. The full variable domain, its missing parts supplied by reference TRBV7-6 and TRBJ1-5, is GAGVSQSPRYKVTKRGQDVALRCDPISGHVSLYWYRQALGQGPEFLTYFNYEAQQDKSGLPNDRFSAERPEGSISTLTIQRTEQRDSAMYRCASSAGGNSNQPQHFGDGTRLSIL.

The J gene is TRBJ2-5, the V gene TRBV12-5; D may be TRBD1 or TRBD2 (5 bases each). V was clipped by 0 bases and J by 3 bases, with 23 bases between them. CDR3 length: 19 amino acids. Germline V gene sequence: CDR1 LGHNT, CDR2 FRNRAP. Here the CDR3 reads CASGLVTLRRDPKEETQYF. CDR3 bases: TGTGCTAGTGGTTTGGTAACCCTACGCAGGGACCCGAAGGAAGAGACCCAGTACTTC. The full variable domain, in which reference TRBV12-5 and TRBJ2-5 provide the parts outside the CDR3, is DARVTQTPRHKVTEMGQEVTMRCQPILGHNTVFWYRQTMMQGLELLAYFRNRAPLDDSGMPKDRFSAEMPDATLATLKIQPSEPRDSAVYFCASGLVTLRRDPKEETQYFGPGTRLLVL.

Regarding this clone: Other DNA sequences in this specimen translate into the identical CDR3. V and J are TRBV10-3 and TRBJ1-1; D unclear. CDR3 size: 12 residues. V was cut by 1 base and J by 5 bases, with 5 bases left in between. Looked up from germline, CDR1 is ENHRY and CDR2 is SYGVKD. The CDR3 DNA reads as TGTGCCATCAGTGAGTGGGGTACTGAAGCTTTCTTT. Residues: CAISEWGTEAFF.

The V call is TRBV30, the J call TRBJ2-1; 7 nucleotides line up with TRBD2. From germline, CDR1 is GTSNPN and CDR2 SVGIG (reference sequence). CDR3 size: 16 residues. CDR3 in DNA: TGTGCTTTGAGGCGGGGGAACCAAATCTCCTACAATGAGCAGTTCTTC. This translates into CALRRGNQISYNEQFF.

The rearrangement uses TRBV9 and TRBJ1-6; D unclear. The CDR3 covers 12 residues. Germline V lookup: CDR1 SGDLS, CDR2 YYNGEE. V was clipped by 2 bases and J by 14 bases, with 11 bases between them. The CDR3: CASSVHGGTLHF. The CDR3 nucleotides are TGTGCCAGCAGCGTCCATGGAGGGACCCTCCACTTT.

This sequence joins TRBV5-1 and TRBJ2-2; D may be TRBD1 (5 bases). Trimming removed 6 bases at V and 5 bases at J, with 11 bases between. From germline, CDR1 is SGHRS and CDR2 YFSETQ. The CDR3 spans 13 residues. The CDR3 spells CASTVTGTGELFF. The CDR3 DNA is TGCGCCAGCACAGTCACAGGTACCGGGGAGCTGTTTTTT.

The CDR3: CAWSVLGNTEAFF. The CDR3 coding sequence is TGTGCCTGGAGTGTACTGGGGAACACTGAAGCTTTCTTT. The rearrangement links TRBV30 to TRBJ1-1, with D uncertain. The CDR3 is made up of 13 amino acids. Germline V gene data show CDR1 as GTSNPN and CDR2 as SVGIG (reference sequence). The V end was cut by 0 bases, the J end by 1 base, with 6 bases between.

The chain uses TRBV4-2 and TRBJ2-3, with 11 positions matching TRBD1. The trim removed 5 bases at V and 4 bases at J, leaving 8 bases unmatched. CDR3 length equals 16 residues. The germline V gene has CDR1 LGHNA and CDR2 YNFKEQ. CDR3 coding DNA: TGTGCCAGCAGCGAACTGGGACAGGGGGGGCCAGATACGCAGTATTTT. It is translated as CASSELGQGGPDTQYF.

CDR3 sequence: CASSSWPRGRGANYGYTF. The CDR3 nucleotides are TGTGCCAGCAGCTCCTGGCCCCGAGGCCGGGGGGCAAACTATGGCTACACCTTC. The V call is TRBV7-2, the J call TRBJ1-2; D is perhaps TRBD1 (6 bases). The length of the CDR3 is 18 residues. Trimming left V 4 bases short and J 2 bases short, with 23 bases between. The V gene's germline CDR1 is SGHTA and CDR2 FQGNSA.

The rearrangement uses TRBV5-1 and TRBJ2-7; the D is unclear. The V gene lost 5 bases and the J gene lost 3 bases, with 12 bases spanning the gap. CDR1 and CDR2 from the germline V gene are SGHRS and YFSETQ. The length of the CDR3 is 13 residues. The CDR3 DNA is TGCGCCAGCAGAGTCTCCCGTGACTACGAGCAGTACTTC. Amino acid sequence: CASRVSRDYEQYF.

CDR3 loop: CASSRQGDSPLHF. CDR3 coding DNA: TGTGCCAGCAGTCGACAGGGAGATTCACCCCTCCACTTT. The rearrangement links TRBV6-5 to TRBJ1-6; TRBD1 matches at 7 bases. Germline CDR1 MNHEY, CDR2 SVGAGI. Trimming removed 5 bases from V and 8 bases from J; junction bases left unmatched: 3. The CDR3 covers 13 residues.

A remark on this clone: Other DNA sequences in this sample translate to the same CDR3. This chain joins TRBV12-3 or TRBV12-4 and TRBJ1-1, with D perhaps matching TRBD1 (6 bases). This CDR3 comprises 13 residues. The germline V and J ends were trimmed by 6 bases and 2 bases, with 10 bases remaining between them. The CDR3 nucleotides read TGTGCCAGCAGCCTACAGGGAAACACTGAAGCTTTCTTT. It yields the protein CASSLQGNTEAFF.

The chain carries TRBV24-1 and TRBJ2-1; D is perhaps TRBD2 (6 bases). V was clipped by 0 bases and J by 7 bases, with 6 bases between them. Germline V lookup: CDR1 KGHDR, CDR2 SFDVKD. The CDR3 is 13 amino acids. DNA of the CDR3: TGTGCCACCAGTGATTTGGCGGGGAATGAGCAGTTCTTC. Its translation is CATSDLAGNEQFF.

The rearrangement uses TRBV11-2 and TRBJ2-5; 7 nucleotides align to TRBD2. J gave up 1 base and V 2 bases, and 4 bases lay outside the gene matches. The CDR3 extends over 15 amino acids. Germline CDR1 reads SGHAT; CDR2 reads FQNNGV. The CDR3 loop reads CASSLFASGQETQYF. CDR3 coding DNA: TGTGCCAGCAGCTTATTCGCTAGCGGCCAAGAGACCCAGTACTTC.